This paragraph reports one T cell receptor (beta chain). Its specific antigen is unknown. No qualities accompany the bases; no much larger clone lies one base away. The collaborating institutions used their own protocols to collect whole blood in K2EDTA tubes. For TCRbeta analysis, collaborator samples were shipped as frozen whole blood, as isolated PBMCs, or as DNA extracted from either sample type. TCRbeta CDR3 regions were amplified from genomic DNA using the immunoSEQ Assay, a bias-controlled multiplex PCR. The source study handled its data this way. Within the assay, amplification of reference gene primers was used to estimate how many nucleated cells each sample contained. To quantify the absolute abundance of each unique TCRbeta CDR3 rearrangement, sequence reads were collapsed and filtered. For each sample, productive Simpson clonality was calculated as the square root of Simpson's diversity index over productive rearrangements. This is the immuneACCESS table as TCRdb keeps it, with only in-frame sequences that have V and J called. A part of the clones is gone; compared with another copy, unresolved V genes explain less than half, and the rest is unexplained. For V, J and clone size, that table is used; D and trimming come from the DNA. Here the sample has 150,000 to 200,000 clones; around 84% occur a single time. Approximately 18% of the sample rests with the top ten.

Trimming takes 1 base from V and 2 bases from J, and the germline ends sit 10 bases apart. As encoded in the germline V gene, CDR1 is SGHRS while CDR2 is YFSETQ. The CDR3 goes from the cysteine to the phenylalanine over 14 residues. The sequence is cut down to CDR3 DNA, 42 bases in frame from base 1. These data originate in a study of blood T cell repertoires in COVID-19 (TCRdb year 2020). With regard to the full study: Samples covering the acute and convalescent phases of COVID-19 were provided by collaborators in the United States, Italy and Spain. HLA class I and class II types, where available, came from metadata supplied by the sample provider rather than from assay-based typing. Subjects who had been exposed to COVID-19, were actively infected with it, or had recovered from it provided the deeply sampled blood TCRbeta repertoires that made up the dataset. The samples were drawn from the first 160 participants of the ongoing ImmuneRACE study and from 1,254 subjects provided by 6 global collaborators. The material from the prospective study consisted of cDNA or gDNA derived from T cells, B-cell-depleted T cells, or PBMCs. The repertoires were released in a freely available public database intended as a resource for research on the immune response to SARS-CoV-2. Nearly every sample came with metadata listing a de-identified subject ID, COVID-19 status, age in years and sex. Overall study results and their limits: How much clinical and demographic metadata was included differed by source and by participant, and the metadata was provided uncurated.

The chain is made from TRBV5-1 and TRBJ2-7; D gene: possibly TRBD1, on 5 matching bases. Sequencing was performed on peripheral blood. This receptor was identified in a woman older than 75 with acute or convalescent COVID-19. The sequenced DNA is TGCGCCAGCAGCTTGAGGCAGGGCCCCTACGAGCAGTACTTC. Its protein reads: CASSLRQGPYEQYF.